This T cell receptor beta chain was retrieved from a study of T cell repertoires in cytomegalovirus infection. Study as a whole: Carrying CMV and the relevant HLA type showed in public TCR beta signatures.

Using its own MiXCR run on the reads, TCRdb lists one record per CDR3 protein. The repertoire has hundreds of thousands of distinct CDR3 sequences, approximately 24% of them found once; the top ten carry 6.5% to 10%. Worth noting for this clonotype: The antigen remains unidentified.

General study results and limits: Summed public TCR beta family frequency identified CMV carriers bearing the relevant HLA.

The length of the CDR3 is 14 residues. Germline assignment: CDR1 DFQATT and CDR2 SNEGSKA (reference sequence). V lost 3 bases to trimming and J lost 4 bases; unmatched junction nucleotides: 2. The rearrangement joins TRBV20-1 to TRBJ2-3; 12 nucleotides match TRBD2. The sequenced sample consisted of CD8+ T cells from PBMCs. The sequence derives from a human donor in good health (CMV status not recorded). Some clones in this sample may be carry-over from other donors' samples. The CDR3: CSASLAGGPDTQYF. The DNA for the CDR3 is TGCAGTGCTAGCCTAGCGGGGGGGCCAGATACGCAGTATTTT.